The source of this T cell receptor (beta chain) is a study of blood T cell repertoires in COVID-19. TCRdb's table, derived via immunoSEQ multiplex PCR, lists solely in-frame clones and lacks some. The sample has 110,000 to 150,000 clones, roughly 88% seen once. In its sample, this clone was seen once. The sequencing sample was made of peripheral blood. This clonotype was obtained from a man in his sixties or seventies with acute or convalescent COVID-19.

This CDR3 reads CASSHARGQVNSPLHF. For the CDR3, the DNA is TGTGCCAGCAGCCACGCCCGGGGACAGGTTAATTCACCCCTCCACTTT. The chain uses TRBV9 and TRBJ1-6, with TRBD1 identical over 8 bases. Germline loops: CDR1 SGDLS, CDR2 YYNGEE. This CDR3 has 16 residues. Losses at the gene ends were 4 bases for V and 6 bases for J; bases not matched to a gene: 9.